The 32 T cell receptor beta chains listed next were all sequenced from one sample in a study of cytomegalovirus exposure and HLA in healthy donors. PCR used 60 Vbeta primers and 13 Jbeta primers. The assay was immunoSEQ multiplex PCR, and TCRdb's table has in-frame clones only and misses some. The sample shows roughly 43,000 clones, about 60% of them seen only once. The sequenced sample was PBMCs. The source is a human donor in good health.

CDR3 residues: CAWSSSGGGTEAFF. CDR3 in DNA: TGTGCCTGGAGTTCCTCCGGGGGAGGAACTGAAGCTTTCTTT. V usage is TRBV30 and J usage is TRBJ1-1; the D gene is possibly TRBD1 (5 bases). Germline-derived CDR1 and CDR2 are GTSNPN and SVGIG (reference sequence). This CDR3 is built from 14 residues. The V gene lost 2 bases and the J gene lost 5 bases, with 15 bases spanning the gap.

This clone showed up just a few times. This chain connects TRBV28 to TRBJ2-7, with 7 bases matching TRBD1. V lost 1 base, J lost 0 bases, and 3 bases stayed unmatched. The germline gives CDR1 MDHEN, CDR2 SYDVKM. The CDR3 extends over 15 amino acids. The chain's CDR3 is CASSLFPGGSYEQYF. CDR3 sequence (DNA): TGTGCCAGCAGTTTATTCCCAGGGGGCTCCTACGAGCAGTACTTC.

The chain couples TRBV7-2 to TRBJ2-1; TRBD1 matches at 7 bases. Looked up from germline, CDR1 is SGHTA and CDR2 is FQGNSA. The CDR3 is 11 residues long. The J segment lost 12 bases and the V segment lost 4 bases, leaving 3 bases of the junction unmatched. CDR3 region: CASSSRQGQFF. The DNA for the CDR3 is TGTGCCAGCAGCTCCCGACAGGGGCAGTTCTTC.

The rearrangement joins TRBV6-6 to TRBJ2-7; D unclear. Trimming removed 2 bases from V and 1 base from J, with 12 bases in between. This CDR3 spans 15 amino acids. Germline assignment: CDR1 MNHNY and CDR2 SVGAGI (reference sequence). CDR3 DNA: TGTGCCAGCAGTTACCACGACGCAGGTTCCTACGAGCAGTACTTC. Translating gives CASSYHDAGSYEQYF.

This clone has just a few counts. V and J are TRBV6-6 and TRBJ1-2, with D unclear. The CDR3 consists of 11 residues. Germline loops: CDR1 MNHNY, CDR2 SVGAGI (reference sequence). V was shortened by 1 base and J by 8 bases, with 5 bases between the two germline ends. In DNA, the CDR3 is TGTGCCAGCAGTTACTACGGGGGCTACACCTTC. It is translated as CASSYYGGYTF.

This chain links TRBV4-3 with TRBJ2-2; possibly TRBD1 for D (6 bases). In germline, CDR1 is LGHNA, CDR2 YSLEER. The CDR3 consists of 18 residues. V was cut by 4 bases and J by 4 bases, with 22 bases left in between. CDR3 sequence: CASSRRRQDAVGTGELFF. The CDR3 bases are TGCGCCAGCAGCCGCCGACGACAGGACGCCGTGGGCACCGGGGAGCTGTTTTTT.

The count of this clone is one. V and J are TRBV5-1 and TRBJ2-5; 9 bases agree with TRBD1. The V gene end was trimmed by 0 bases and the J gene end by 5 bases; junction bases not matched to a gene: 5. Germline assignment: CDR1 SGHRS and CDR2 YFSETQ. This CDR3 has 15 residues. CDR3 region: CASSLEQGAWETQYF. CDR3 DNA: TGCGCCAGCAGCTTGGAACAGGGGGCTTGGGAGACCCAGTACTTC.

This chain joins TRBV29-1 and TRBJ1-2; 7 bases match TRBD1. CDR3 size: 16 residues. V dropped 5 bases and J dropped 5; count of bases not matched to a gene: 17. Germline CDR1 SQVTM, CDR2 ANQGSEA. The CDR3 sequence is CSVPDYYRGGGYGYTF. The CDR3 bases are TGCAGCGTTCCGGATTACTACAGGGGTGGAGGGTATGGCTACACCTTC.

J is TRBJ2-3 and V is TRBV7-2, with 11 bases fitting TRBD2. The J segment lost 5 bases and the V segment lost 5 bases, leaving 6 bases of the junction unmatched. Per the germline V gene, CDR1 is SGHTA and CDR2 is FQGNSA. This CDR3 comprises 15 residues. The CDR3 DNA reads as TGTGCCAGCAGCCAGAATCTAGCGGGGGGAGATACGCAGTATTTT. It specifies CASSQNLAGGDTQYF.

This clone was observed once. The chain joins TRBV5-6 to TRBJ2-7, with TRBD1 identical over 9 bases. Germline lookup yields CDR1 SGHDT and CDR2 YYEEEE. J gave up 5 bases and V 4 bases, and 10 bases lay outside the gene matches. CDR3 length: 15 residues. CDR3 protein: CASSADRGPGDEQYF. In nucleotides, the CDR3 is TGTGCCAGCAGCGCGGACAGGGGCCCCGGGGACGAGCAGTACTTC.

The chain couples TRBV11-2 to TRBJ2-2; 7 bases map to TRBD2. The length of the CDR3 is 16 residues. Looked up from germline, CDR1 is SGHAT and CDR2 is FQNNGV. After removal of 5 bases from V and 2 bases from J, the junction contained 8 bases not matched to a gene. The CDR3 nucleotides read TGTGCCAGCAGCCGTGCCGGGACTATAAACACCGGGGAGCTGTTTTTT. Protein sequence: CASSRAGTINTGELFF.

The V and J genes are TRBV11-2 and TRBJ2-7, with D hard to call. This CDR3 comprises 14 residues. Germline V gene data show CDR1 as SGHAT and CDR2 as FQNNGV. The ends were cut back, 3 bases at V and 0 bases at J, with 9 bases in the middle. CDR3 sequence: CASSFTVPSYEQYF. The CDR3 DNA follows: TGTGCCAGCAGCTTTACAGTACCCTCCTACGAGCAGTACTTC.

The chain employs TRBV30 and TRBJ1-1, with D possibly being TRBD1 (5 bases). The ends were cut back, 0 bases at V and 7 bases at J, with 15 bases in the middle. The CDR3 totals 14 residues. In germline, CDR1 is GTSNPN, CDR2 SVGIG (reference sequence). The CDR3: CAWSVRAGQGEAFF. For the CDR3, the DNA is TGTGCCTGGAGTGTACGGGCAGGGCAGGGTGAAGCTTTCTTT.

This clone was seen a few times. The chain combines TRBV10-3 with TRBJ1-1; 8 nucleotides line up with TRBD1. This CDR3 has 14 amino acids. J gave up 11 bases and V 1 base, and 9 bases lay outside the gene matches. Germline lookup yields CDR1 ENHRY and CDR2 SYGVKD. The CDR3 region is CAISELRTGSRAFF. The DNA of the CDR3 is TGTGCCATCAGTGAGTTACGGACAGGGAGCAGGGCTTTCTTT.

The chain carries TRBV6-1 and TRBJ2-1; 10 bases agree with TRBD2. The CDR3 sequence is 20 residues long. Losses at the gene ends were 0 bases for V and 0 bases for J; bases not matched to a gene: 11. The V gene's germline CDR1 is MNHNS and CDR2 SASEGT. CDR3 residues: CASSEALGAGGSSSYNEQFF. The DNA for the CDR3 is TGTGCCAGCAGTGAAGCGCTAGGAGCGGGGGGGTCAAGCTCCTACAATGAGCAGTTCTTC.

V is TRBV29-1 and J is TRBJ1-5; D gene uncertain. The CDR3 spans 13 residues. Trimming stripped 7 bases from V and 3 bases from J, with 13 bases between. Germline CDR1 SQVTM, CDR2 ANQGSEA. The CDR3 reads CSAAAEVNQPQHF. In nucleotides, the CDR3 is TGCAGCGCCGCGGCGGAGGTCAATCAGCCCCAGCATTTT.

This rearrangement joins TRBV2 to TRBJ2-3; TRBD2 agrees at 15 bases. The germline V gene encodes CDR1 SNHLY and CDR2 FYNNEI. This CDR3 is built from 17 residues. The J segment lost 2 bases and the V segment lost 6 bases, leaving 6 bases of the junction unmatched. As DNA, the CDR3 is TGTGCCAGCAGCGGGACTAGCGGGGGGCCTAACACAGATACGCAGTATTTT. As protein: CASSGTSGGPNTDTQYF.

This sequence joins TRBV9 and TRBJ2-1, with D tentatively TRBD2 (6 bases). The CDR3 loop spans 15 amino acids. V was clipped by 3 bases and J by 3 bases, with 13 bases between them. CDR1 and CDR2 from the germline V gene are SGDLS and YYNGEE. The CDR3 here is CASSASGLHYNEQFF. The CDR3 DNA follows: TGTGCCAGCAGCGCCTCGGGACTCCACTACAATGAGCAGTTCTTC.

V usage is TRBV7-2 and J usage is TRBJ2-2; 9 nucleotides line up with TRBD1. This CDR3 spans 14 amino acids. Per germline, CDR1 SGHTA and CDR2 FQGNSA. V trimming: 7 bases; J trimming: 7 bases; junction bases outside the gene matches: 7. In nucleotides, the CDR3 is TGTGCCAGCATCTCCGGGACAGGGAACGGGGAGCTGTTTTTT. This codes for CASISGTGNGELFF.

The chain employs TRBV9 and TRBJ1-4; no reliable D call. Germline-derived CDR1 and CDR2 are SGDLS and YYNGEE. The V and J ends lost 4 bases and 7 bases respectively, with 14 bases between them. This CDR3 is built from 14 residues. The CDR3 spells CASSPGVRTEKLFF. The CDR3 DNA reads as TGTGCCAGCAGCCCCGGGGTTAGGACTGAAAAACTGTTTTTT.

This clone was seen a few times. This sequence joins TRBV7-2 and TRBJ1-6, with TRBD1 as a possible D gene (5 bases). The germline gives CDR1 SGHTA, CDR2 FQGNSA. Trimming took off 0 bases at V and 10 bases at J, with 10 bases between the two ends. The CDR3 covers 14 residues. The CDR3 sequence is CASSLAWGGSPLHF. CDR3 in DNA: TGTGCCAGCAGCTTAGCGTGGGGCGGATCACCCCTCCACTTT.

This clone was counted only a few times. The chain carries TRBV7-2 and TRBJ1-6; TRBD1 matches at 7 bases. Looked up from germline, CDR1 is SGHTA and CDR2 is FQGNSA. Germline trimming cut 0 bases from V and 9 bases from J; bases unmatched to any gene: 5. This CDR3 is 15 amino acids long. The CDR3 is CASSLAGAGGSPLHF. The DNA of the CDR3 is TGTGCCAGCAGCTTAGCTGGGGCAGGGGGTTCACCCCTCCACTTT.

This clone has only one observation. The chain uses TRBV18 and TRBJ2-6; D gene ambiguous. Per germline, CDR1 KGHSH and CDR2 LQKENI. There are 16 residues in the CDR3. V was pared by 8 bases and J by 0 bases, with 14 bases between. CDR3 in amino acids: CASLRGLLSGANVLTF. In nucleotides, the CDR3 is TGTGCCAGCCTGCGCGGCCTACTCTCTGGGGCCAACGTCCTGACTTTC.

This clone has more than one count but fewer than ten. The chain has TRBV5-4 and TRBJ1-3; D possibly corresponds to TRBD1 (6 bases). Trimming removed 1 base at V and 0 bases at J, with 14 bases between. Looked up from germline, CDR1 is SGHNT and CDR2 is YYREEE (reference sequence). CDR3 length: 17 amino acids. CDR3 DNA: TGTGCCAGCAGCTTGAGGGGGGGACTAATCTCTGGAAACACCATATATTTT. The encoded protein is CASSLRGGLISGNTIYF.

V gene TRBV9 combines with J gene TRBJ2-1; 8 bases match TRBD1. CDR1 is SGDLS, CDR2 YYNGEE, per germline. CDR3 size: 15 residues. With 2 bases clipped from V and 7 bases from J, the junction kept 8 bases outside the gene matches. The CDR3 protein is CASSVDRGGWNEQFF. DNA of the CDR3: TGTGCCAGCAGCGTTGACAGGGGCGGGTGGAATGAGCAGTTCTTC.

CDR3 sequence: CASSLVGYEQYF. The CDR3, as DNA: TGTGCCAGCAGCTTAGTCGGGTACGAGCAGTACTTC. The rearrangement links TRBV7-3 to TRBJ2-7, with no clear D. The V gene lost 2 bases and the J gene lost 4 bases, with 6 bases spanning the gap. Germline assignment: CDR1 SGHTA and CDR2 FQGTGA. This CDR3 contains 12 residues.

This CDR3 reads CASSESRGITREQFF. The CDR3, as DNA: TGCGCCAGCAGTGAGTCTAGGGGGATCACGCGTGAGCAGTTCTTC. The rearrangement uses TRBV10-2 and TRBJ2-1; D might be TRBD1 (6 bases). CDR3 length: 15 residues. From germline, CDR1 is WSHSY and CDR2 SAAADI. V lost 0 bases, J lost 9 bases, and 15 bases lay in between.

V usage is TRBV20-1 and J usage is TRBJ1-2, with 10 bases matching TRBD1. The trim removed 6 bases at V and 8 bases at J, leaving 0 bases unmatched. Per the germline V gene, CDR1 is DFQATT and CDR2 is SNEGSKA (reference sequence). CDR3 length: 10 residues. CDR3 sequence: CSADRGGYTF. In DNA form, the CDR3 reads TGCAGTGCGGACAGGGGGGGCTACACCTTC.

The genes are TRBV4-2 and TRBJ2-7, with 9 bases matching TRBD2. V dropped 0 bases and J dropped 6; count of bases not matched to a gene: 15. The CDR3 is 18 residues long. CDR1 and CDR2 from the germline V gene are LGHNA and YNFKEQ. The CDR3 coding sequence is TGTGCCAGCAGCCAAGATCCTGGAGCGGGGGGCCGGGACGGCGAGCAGTACTTC. Protein sequence: CASSQDPGAGGRDGEQYF.

The chain is built from TRBV9 and TRBJ1-2, with 9 nucleotides matching TRBD1. The V segment lost 3 bases and the J segment 3 bases; nucleotides outside the gene matches: 18. The length of the CDR3 is 19 residues. Germline-derived CDR1 and CDR2 are SGDLS and YYNGEE. The DNA of the CDR3 is TGTGCCAGCAGCGCCTCACTCTCGGGGGGGGACAGGGACTACTATGGCTACACCTTC. Translated: CASSASLSGGDRDYYGYTF. The full variable domain, its missing parts supplied by reference TRBV9 and TRBJ1-2, is DSGVTQTPKHLITATGQRVTLRCSPRSGDLSVYWYQQSLDQGLQFLIQYYNGEERAKGNILERFSAQQFPDLHSELNLSSLELGDSALYFCASSASLSGGDRDYYGYTFGSGTRLTVV.

This clone was detected only a few times. The genes are TRBV5-1 and TRBJ2-1; 12 bases are shared with TRBD2. Per germline, CDR1 SGHRS and CDR2 YFSETQ. The V gene end was trimmed by 4 bases and the J gene end by 7 bases; junction bases not matched to a gene: 9. This CDR3 spans 16 amino acids. For the CDR3, the DNA is TGCGCCAGCAGCCACCCTAGCGGGGGGGCCGCGAATGAGCAGTTCTTC. Amino acids: CASSHPSGGAANEQFF.

The chain has TRBV5-1 and TRBJ1-1; perhaps TRBD1 as D (6 bases). The germline V gene has CDR1 SGHRS and CDR2 YFSETQ. Trimming removed 0 bases from V and 0 bases from J, with 15 bases in between. The length of the CDR3 is 17 residues. The CDR3 loop reads CASSLGRTAFMNTEAFF. The CDR3 DNA reads as TGCGCCAGCAGCTTGGGCCGGACAGCTTTCATGAACACTGAAGCTTTCTTT.